The rows below give T cell receptor beta chains drawn from one sample of a study of OX40 agonist ivuxolimab in advanced cancers. Data came from immunoSEQ multiplex PCR; TCRdb stores just in-frame clones and leaves some out. The data hold approximately 45,000 clones, with roughly 87% observed a single time. Sequencing used CD4+ or CD8+ T cells sorted from blood, obtained in a trial of the OX40 agonist ivuxolimab. The source of these receptors is an adult with an advanced solid tumor such as melanoma, head and neck, liver or kidney cancer. CDR3s include the opening cysteine and the closing phenylalanine or tryptophan. Each record gives: D gene, clone size, J gene, V gene, CDR3 DNA, CDR3 protein. A D gene is named only where the DNA matches it firmly. Clone size, where shown, is once, few, many, or a class for clones that have expanded.

d_call: -; clone_size: few; j_call: TRBJ1-2; v_call: TRBV6-1; cdr3_nt: TGTGCCAGCACCCTAAATCCGGGGGGTTCATATGGCTACACCTTC; cdr3_aa: CASTLNPGGSYGYTF
d_call: -; clone_size: once; j_call: TRBJ1-2; v_call: TRBV7-9; cdr3_nt: TGTGCCAGCAGCTTGACAGGCCTTCTCTATGGCTACACCTTC; cdr3_aa: CASSLTGLLYGYTF
d_call: -; clone_size: -; j_call: TRBJ1-1; v_call: TRBV11-2; cdr3_nt: TGTGCCAGCAGGGGTTGGAAGGTGAACACTGAAGCTTTCTTT; cdr3_aa: CASRGWKVNTEAFF
d_call: -; clone_size: -; j_call: TRBJ2-7; v_call: TRBV4-3; cdr3_nt: TGCGCCAGCAGCCAAGATGGAGACACCTACGAGCAGTACTTC; cdr3_aa: CASSQDGDTYEQYF
d_call: -; clone_size: -; j_call: TRBJ2-1; v_call: TRBV28; cdr3_nt: TGTGCCAGCAGTTTGCTACTAGCTAATGAGCAGTTCTTC; cdr3_aa: CASSLLLANEQFF
d_call: -; clone_size: -; j_call: TRBJ1-2; v_call: TRBV4-1; cdr3_nt: TGCGCCAGCAGCCAACCCGACCTGATTGGCTATGGCTACACCTTC; cdr3_aa: CASSQPDLIGYGYTF
d_call: TRBD2; clone_size: -; j_call: TRBJ2-7; v_call: TRBV5-4; cdr3_nt: TGTGCCAGCAGCTTCCGGGCTAGCGGGACAAACGAGCAGTACTTC; cdr3_aa: CASSFRASGTNEQYF
d_call: -; clone_size: -; j_call: TRBJ1-2; v_call: TRBV6-5; cdr3_nt: TGTGCCAGCTTCCGGCCGGGGTCTCTCTATGGCTACACCTTC; cdr3_aa: CASFRPGSLYGYTF
d_call: TRBD1; clone_size: -; j_call: TRBJ2-1; v_call: TRBV7-6; cdr3_nt: TGTGCCAGCAGCTCCACAGGGGGTGATGAGCAGTTCTTC; cdr3_aa: CASSSTGGDEQFF
d_call: -; clone_size: -; j_call: TRBJ1-2; v_call: TRBV25-1; cdr3_nt: TGTGCCAGCTTTGGGAGGGGCGGCTACACCTTC; cdr3_aa: CASFGRGGYTF
d_call: -; clone_size: -; j_call: TRBJ1-5; v_call: TRBV19; cdr3_nt: TGTGCCAGTAGTCTAGGGAGGGGCAATCAGCCCCAGCATTTT; cdr3_aa: CASSLGRGNQPQHF
d_call: TRBD1; clone_size: -; j_call: TRBJ1-4; v_call: TRBV2; cdr3_nt: TGTGCCAGCACTGTGGACAGGGCTACTGAAAAACTGTTTTTT; cdr3_aa: CASTVDRATEKLFF
d_call: TRBD2; clone_size: -; j_call: TRBJ2-1; v_call: TRBV4-3; cdr3_nt: TGCGCCAGCAGCCGGCGGACTAGCGGGGCGGGTGAGCAGTTCTTC; cdr3_aa: CASSRRTSGAGEQFF
d_call: -; clone_size: once; j_call: TRBJ1-4; v_call: TRBV4-2; cdr3_nt: TGTGCCAGCAGCCAAGAGCAGGCCGTGGACCCTTTGTTTTTT; cdr3_aa: CASSQEQAVDPLFF
d_call: TRBD2; clone_size: -; j_call: TRBJ2-1; v_call: TRBV7-3; cdr3_nt: TGTGCCAGCAGAGCAAGCGGGGGGACCTACAATGAGCAGTTCTTC; cdr3_aa: CASRASGGTYNEQFF
d_call: -; clone_size: -; j_call: TRBJ2-5; v_call: TRBV5-6; cdr3_nt: TGTGCCGGCAGCCTGATAGCCAAAGAGACCCAGTACTTC; cdr3_aa: CAGSLIAKETQYF
d_call: -; clone_size: -; j_call: TRBJ2-7; v_call: TRBV29-1; cdr3_nt: TGCAGCGTTGAAGATCATGAGGCAGGCTCGGGGTACGAGCAGTACTTC; cdr3_aa: CSVEDHEAGSGYEQYF
d_call: TRBD1; clone_size: medium-sized; j_call: TRBJ2-1; v_call: TRBV4-2; cdr3_nt: TGTGCCAGCAGCCAAGAATTAGGACAGGGTGAGAATGAGCAGTTCTTC; cdr3_aa: CASSQELGQGENEQFF
d_call: -; clone_size: -; j_call: TRBJ1-1; v_call: TRBV19; cdr3_nt: TGTGCCAGTAGTATAGGGCAGTCTAACACTGAAGCTTTCTTT; cdr3_aa: CASSIGQSNTEAFF
d_call: -; clone_size: -; j_call: TRBJ2-2; v_call: TRBV13; cdr3_nt: TGTGCCAGCAGCTTAAGGATTGGTGCCGGGGAGCTGTTTTTT; cdr3_aa: CASSLRIGAGELFF
d_call: -; clone_size: once; j_call: TRBJ2-7; v_call: TRBV6-5; cdr3_nt: TGTGCCAGCAAGGTGTCAGGGCAGGGATCCTACGAGCAGTACTTC; cdr3_aa: CASKVSGQGSYEQYF
d_call: TRBD1; clone_size: -; j_call: TRBJ1-2; v_call: TRBV11-2; cdr3_nt: TGTGCCAGCAGCTCGGGACAGGGGATCTATGGCTACACCTTC; cdr3_aa: CASSSGQGIYGYTF
d_call: -; clone_size: -; j_call: TRBJ2-1; v_call: TRBV11-1; cdr3_nt: TGTGCCAGCAGCTTACTAAACAATGAGCAGTTCTTC; cdr3_aa: CASSLLNNEQFF
d_call: -; clone_size: -; j_call: TRBJ2-1; v_call: TRBV4-3; cdr3_nt: TGCGCCAGCAGCCATGTGGGACGGACCTACAATGAGCAGTTCTTC; cdr3_aa: CASSHVGRTYNEQFF
d_call: -; clone_size: -; j_call: TRBJ2-3; v_call: TRBV25-1; cdr3_nt: TGTGCCAGCAGTGAATATGTCGGACAGATTACAGATACGCAGTATTTT; cdr3_aa: CASSEYVGQITDTQYF
d_call: -; clone_size: -; j_call: TRBJ1-1; v_call: TRBV7-9; cdr3_nt: TGTGCCAGCAGCTGGGGGGTTCAAGGGAACACTGAAGCTTTCTTT; cdr3_aa: CASSWGVQGNTEAFF
d_call: TRBD1; clone_size: few; j_call: TRBJ1-5; v_call: TRBV11-2; cdr3_nt: TGTGCCAGCAGCAAATTTGAAACAGGGGGAGATCAGCATTTT; cdr3_aa: CASSKFETGGDQHF
d_call: -; clone_size: -; j_call: TRBJ2-3; v_call: TRBV6-5; cdr3_nt: TGTGCCAGCATGACGCGAGATACGCAGTATTTT; cdr3_aa: CASMTRDTQYF
d_call: TRBD1; clone_size: once; j_call: TRBJ1-4; v_call: TRBV6-5; cdr3_nt: TGTGCCAGCAGTCCCTCGGACAGGGGCCATGAAAAACTGTTTTTT; cdr3_aa: CASSPSDRGHEKLFF
d_call: -; clone_size: -; j_call: TRBJ2-1; v_call: TRBV28; cdr3_nt: TGTGCCAGCAGTTTCATAGCGTATGAGCAGTTCTTC; cdr3_aa: CASSFIAYEQFF
d_call: TRBD1; clone_size: -; j_call: TRBJ2-2; v_call: TRBV6-1; cdr3_nt: TGTGCCAGCGTCCTTGTAGGGGGCGGCACCGGGGAGCTGTTTTTT; cdr3_aa: CASVLVGGGTGELFF
d_call: -; clone_size: -; j_call: TRBJ1-5; v_call: TRBV9; cdr3_nt: TGTGCCAGCAGCGCCGGGGGAGGTAATCAGCCCCAGCATTTT; cdr3_aa: CASSAGGGNQPQHF
d_call: TRBD1; clone_size: -; j_call: TRBJ2-6; v_call: TRBV9; cdr3_nt: TGTGCCAGCAGCGTAGTGTTCCGGGAAGAAGGGGGCGCATCTGGGGCCAACGTCCTGACTTTC; cdr3_aa: CASSVVFREEGGASGANVLTF
d_call: -; clone_size: -; j_call: TRBJ2-3; v_call: TRBV28; cdr3_nt: TGTGCCAGCAGTTCCTTCAGGAGTGGGCGGGGTACAGATACGCAGTATTTT; cdr3_aa: CASSSFRSGRGTDTQYF
d_call: -; clone_size: -; j_call: TRBJ1-5; v_call: TRBV28; cdr3_nt: TGTGCCAGCAGTTTAGGTGGCGGCAATCAGCCCCAGCATTTT; cdr3_aa: CASSLGGGNQPQHF
d_call: TRBD2; clone_size: -; j_call: TRBJ2-7; v_call: TRBV27; cdr3_nt: TGTGCCAGCAGTCCCCAGACTAGCGGGGTCTACGAGCAGTACTTC; cdr3_aa: CASSPQTSGVYEQYF
d_call: TRBD1; clone_size: -; j_call: TRBJ2-5; v_call: TRBV7-2; cdr3_nt: TGTGCCAGCAGCAAGGACAGGGGCCAAGAGACCCAGTACTTC; cdr3_aa: CASSKDRGQETQYF
d_call: -; clone_size: -; j_call: TRBJ1-1; v_call: TRBV28; cdr3_nt: TGTGCCACCGGACTGAGCATGAACACTGAAGCTTTCTTT; cdr3_aa: CATGLSMNTEAFF
d_call: -; clone_size: -; j_call: TRBJ1-2; v_call: TRBV7-8; cdr3_nt: TGTGCCAGCAGCTTAGAAGGGGGTTTTGGCTACACCTTC; cdr3_aa: CASSLEGGFGYTF
d_call: -; clone_size: -; j_call: TRBJ1-1; v_call: TRBV19; cdr3_nt: TGTGCCAGTAGTCTGACAAGCTACACTGAAGCTTTCTTT; cdr3_aa: CASSLTSYTEAFF
d_call: -; clone_size: few; j_call: TRBJ1-1; v_call: TRBV6-6; cdr3_nt: TGTGCCAGCAGTTACTCAAGGGTCATGAACACTGAAGCTTTCTTT; cdr3_aa: CASSYSRVMNTEAFF
d_call: -; clone_size: few; j_call: TRBJ1-2; v_call: TRBV9; cdr3_nt: TGTGCCAGCAGCAACCATAATCGGGAGGCTAACTATGGCTACACCTTC; cdr3_aa: CASSNHNREANYGYTF
d_call: -; clone_size: -; j_call: TRBJ2-3; v_call: TRBV19; cdr3_nt: TGTGCCAGTAGTAGGGAATTGGGGGGCTCGTTAATAGATACGCAGTATTTT; cdr3_aa: CASSRELGGSLIDTQYF
d_call: TRBD2; clone_size: -; j_call: TRBJ2-3; v_call: TRBV6-5; cdr3_nt: TGTGCCAGCAGTCTACTAGCGGGCACCACAGATACGCAGTATTTT; cdr3_aa: CASSLLAGTTDTQYF